A single sample is the source of the 11 T cell receptor beta chains below, sequenced in a study of blood T cells in healthy people across ages. Primed by a sample-barcoded 5' primer and a J-beta primer mix, a second PCR proceeded for roughly 6 to 12 cycles. In TCRdb, the 5' RACE reads were re-called with MiXCR into one record per CDR3 protein. The repertoire holds some 880,000 distinct CDR3 sequences, with about 34% as singletons. The source material was blood. These receptors all stem from a man aged 18 to 30 in good health.

In this sample, this clonotype turned up a few times. With a much larger clone just one base away, this may be a read error. This chain's CDR3 is CASTDSNQPQHF. CDR3 in DNA: TGTGCCAGCACGGATAGCAATCAGCCCCAGCATTTT. The chain recombines TRBV12-3 or TRBV12-4 with TRBJ1-5; D is unresolved. V was trimmed by 7 bases and J by 0 bases, leaving 4 bases between them. The CDR3 is made up of 12 amino acids.

V gene TRBV7-8 combines with J gene TRBJ2-3, with TRBD1 as a possible D gene (6 bases). CDR3 length: 16 residues. V was shortened by 4 bases and J by 2 bases, with 16 bases between the two germline ends. Germline V gene lookup returns CDR1 SGHVS and CDR2 FQNEAQ. CDR3 nucleotide sequence: TGTGCCAGCAGCTCCGTACAGGGAGCGAACACAGATACGCAGTATTTT. Amino acid sequence: CASSSVQGANTDTQYF. The full variable domain, its missing parts supplied by reference TRBV7-8 and TRBJ2-3, is GAGVSQSPRYKVAKRGQDVALRCDPISGHVSLFWYQQALGQGPEFLTYFQNEAQLDKSGLPSDRFFAERPEGSVSTLKIQRTQQEDSAVYLCASSSVQGANTDTQYFGPGTRLTVL.

The chain has TRBV20-1 and TRBJ2-5; D uncertain. The CDR3 is 11 amino acids. Per germline, CDR1 DFQATT and CDR2 SNEGSKA (reference sequence). Trimming cost V 1 base and J 11 bases, with 11 bases left between them. The CDR3 sequence is CSARGRNEQYF. CDR3 sequence (DNA): TGCAGTGCTAGAGGGCGCAATGAGCAGTACTTC.

This clonotype has a handful of counts. The junction departs from germline at one end; a sequencing error may be responsible. The chain combines TRBV19 with TRBJ2-1; the D gene is possibly TRBD2 (5 bases). There are 13 residues in the CDR3. CDR1 is LNHDA, CDR2 SQIVND, per germline (reference sequence). The CDR3: CVSSAVSLREQFF. Here the CDR3 DNA reads TGTGTCAGTAGCGCCGTCAGCCTCCGGGAGCAGTTCTTC. The variable domain in full, with the rest retrieved from reference TRBV19 and TRBJ2-1, is DGGITQSPKYLFRKEGQNVTLSCEQNLNHDAMYWYRQDPGQGLRLIYYSQIVNDFQKGDIAEGYSVSREKKESFPLTVTSAQKNPTAFYLCVSSAVSLREQFFGPGTRLTVL.

This clonotype showed up just a few times. The chain joins TRBV7-2 to TRBJ2-7; possible D gene TRBD1, 5 bases. The end of the DNA fits TRBJ2-5 better, so the J call may be wrong. The CDR3 has 14 residues. CDR1 is SGHTA, CDR2 FQGNSA, per germline. CDR3 region: CASSLGGRAETQYF. The CDR3 region has the DNA TGTGCCAGCAGCTTAGGGGGCAGGGCCGAGACCCAGTACTTC.

This clonotype appeared many times. The chain is built from TRBV9 and TRBJ2-7, with D perhaps matching TRBD2 (7 bases). The CDR3 sequence is 15 residues long. Per germline, CDR1 SGDLS and CDR2 YYNGEE. V was trimmed by 4 bases and J by 2 bases, leaving 16 bases between them. The CDR3 loop is CASSPSGTSTYEQYF. CDR3 coding DNA: TGTGCCAGCAGCCCGAGCGGGACATCGACCTACGAGCAGTACTTC.

The chain recombines TRBV7-2 with TRBJ1-1; the D gene is possibly TRBD1 (5 bases). Looked up from germline, CDR1 is SGHTA and CDR2 is FQGNSA. Trimming took 6 bases from V and 4 from J, leaving 21 bases between them. The CDR3 is 16 amino acids. For the CDR3, the DNA is TGTGCCAGCAGTTTACAGAGCGGGGCAGGAGGCACTGAAGCTTTCTTT. Its protein is CASSLQSGAGGTEAFF.

This chain joins TRBV13 and TRBJ2-1, with 10 bases matching TRBD1. This CDR3 has 17 amino acids. The germline gives CDR1 PRHDT, CDR2 FYEKMQ (reference sequence). V shed 4 bases, J shed 2 bases, and the junction held 8 bases outside the gene matches. CDR3 in amino acids: CASSSVAGTGAYNEQFF. CDR3 nucleotide sequence: TGTGCCAGCAGCTCTGTGGCCGGGACAGGGGCCTACAATGAGCAGTTCTTC.

This sequence joins TRBV12-3 or TRBV12-4 and TRBJ2-1; a weak D match, TRBD2 (6 bases). Trimming removed 5 bases at V and 10 bases at J, with 27 bases between. The CDR3 is made up of 17 amino acids. The CDR3, as DNA: TGTGCCAGCAGTCCGAATTTCTTAGCCGGGAGACCCTACGAGCAGTTCTTC. Encoded protein: CASSPNFLAGRPYEQFF.

This sequence joins TRBV27 and TRBJ1-5; D call uncertain. Trimming removed 6 bases at V and 4 bases at J, with 16 bases between. CDR1 is MNHEY and CDR2 is SMNVEV in the germline V gene (reference sequence). This CDR3 has 15 amino acids. CDR3 nucleotide sequence: TGTGCCAGCAGACACACGATGAGGGCAAATCAGCCCCAGCATTTT. Translation: CASRHTMRANQPQHF.

V and J are TRBV20-1 and TRBJ1-2; D possibly corresponds to TRBD1 (5 bases). The V gene lost 3 bases and the J gene lost 4 bases, with 12 bases spanning the gap. Germline lookup yields CDR1 DFQATT and CDR2 SNEGSKA (reference sequence). This CDR3 has 13 residues. As DNA, the CDR3 is TGCAGTGCTAGTGCCGGGGCCAGCTATGGCTACACCTTC. Protein sequence: CSASAGASYGYTF.